Below, 22 T cell receptor beta chains from the same sample are listed, as sequenced in a study of response to subunit inactivated influenza vaccine. TCRdb ran MiXCR on the RT-PCR reads and lists one entry per CDR3 protein. The sample consists of 500,000 or so distinct CDR3 sequences, approximately 9.9% of them appearing once. This specimen was PBMCs from blood, taken 40 to 50 days after vaccination. These receptors were obtained from a man in his fifties who received an inactivated influenza vaccine.

The chain couples TRBV20-1 to TRBJ2-7; D remains unclear. Germline-derived CDR1 and CDR2 are DFQATT and SNEGSKA (reference sequence). V was cut by 6 bases and J by 3 bases, with 15 bases left in between. The CDR3 sequence is 13 residues long. The CDR3: CSADRRLYYEQYF. CDR3 sequence (DNA): TGCAGTGCAGATCGCCGACTCTACTACGAGCAGTACTTC.

This clonotype was recorded a few times. J is TRBJ2-1 and V is TRBV25-1; 8 bases fit TRBD2. V lost 3 bases to trimming and J lost 6 bases; unmatched junction nucleotides: 4. CDR1 and CDR2 from the germline V gene are MGHDK and SYGVNS. The CDR3 spans 14 residues. As DNA, the CDR3 is TGTGCCAGCAGTGAGGGGCTAGCGGGCAATGAGCAGTTCTTC. Protein product: CASSEGLAGNEQFF.

This chain connects TRBV5-1 to TRBJ2-7; D gene uncertain. This CDR3 comprises 12 residues. Germline V lookup: CDR1 SGHRS, CDR2 YFSETQ. Deletions cut 2 bases from V and 5 bases from J, with 8 bases between. The DNA for the CDR3 is TGCGCCAGCAGCTTTGGGGAAGACGAGCAGTACTTC. This translates into CASSFGEDEQYF. Together with reference TRBV5-1 and TRBJ2-7, the CDR3 gives the full variable domain: KAGVTQTPRYLIKTRGQQVTLSCSPISGHRSVSWYQQTPGQGLQFLFEYFSETQRNKGNFPGRFSGRQFSNSRSEMNVSTLELGDSALYLCASSFGEDEQYFGPGTRLTVT.

The genes are TRBV11-1 and TRBJ2-7; D is undetermined. Trimming shortened V by 2 bases and J by 3 bases, and 8 bases separated the two germline ends. Looked up from germline, CDR1 is SGHAT and CDR2 is FQDESV (reference sequence). This CDR3 spans 13 amino acids. The CDR3 DNA is TGTGCCAGCAGCTTAAGCGTAAACTACGAGCAGTACTTC. This encodes CASSLSVNYEQYF.

With regard to this clonotype: The junction does not match germline at one end; this may be a read error. The V call is TRBV7-2, the J call TRBJ2-1, with 8 bases identical to TRBD2. Per the germline V gene, CDR1 is SGHTA and CDR2 is FQGNSA. The CDR3 loop spans 13 amino acids. Written as DNA, the CDR3 is TGTGCCAGCAGCCCACGGACTAGCAGGAGAGATACCTTC. It yields the protein CASSPRTSRRDTF.

The chain uses TRBV4-2 and TRBJ2-1; no reliable D call. This CDR3 is 14 amino acids long. CDR1 and CDR2 from the germline V gene are LGHNA and YNFKEQ. The germline V and J ends were trimmed by 0 bases and 6 bases, with 9 bases remaining between them. The CDR3 protein is CASSQDQASNEQFF. Written as DNA, the CDR3 is TGTGCCAGCAGCCAAGATCAGGCTAGCAATGAGCAGTTCTTC.

Only a few counts were recorded for this clonotype. The chain couples TRBV3-1 to TRBJ2-7; D not resolved. Germline CDR1 is LGHDT and CDR2 is YNNKEL (reference sequence). This CDR3 has 12 residues. Trimming left V 1 base short and J 7 bases short, with 8 bases between. The CDR3 DNA is TGTGCCAGCAGCCAAGGAATCCGTGAGCAGTACTTC. The encoded protein is CASSQGIREQYF.

This clonotype occurred a few times. The chain carries TRBV30 and TRBJ2-1; D remains ambiguous. CDR1 GTSNPN and CDR2 SVGIG come from the germline V gene (reference sequence). The CDR3 is 13 amino acids. V was trimmed by 1 base and J by 0 bases, leaving 4 bases between them. This CDR3 is CAWSDYSYNEQFF. The CDR3 DNA reads as TGTGCCTGGAGTGACTACTCCTACAATGAGCAGTTCTTC.

This clonotype was counted a few times. The gene calls are TRBV7-9 and TRBJ1-6; unclear D gene. The germline V gene encodes CDR1 SEHNR and CDR2 FQNEAQ (reference sequence). This CDR3 has 15 amino acids. Trimming removed 1 base from V and 5 bases from J, with 9 bases in between. CDR3 sequence (DNA): TGTGCCAGCAGCTTAGTGATAACCAATAATTCACCCCTCCACTTT. Protein: CASSLVITNNSPLHF.

This clonotype was counted ten times or more. This chain uses TRBV6-5 with TRBJ2-2; D remains ambiguous. The CDR3 loop spans 15 amino acids. V was pared by 2 bases and J by 0 bases, with 7 bases between. CDR1 and CDR2 from the germline V gene are MNHEY and SVGAGI. The CDR3 loop reads CASSYPGANTGELFF. In DNA form, the CDR3 reads TGTGCCAGCAGTTACCCGGGCGCGAACACCGGGGAGCTGTTTTTT.

The chain links TRBV20-1 to TRBJ2-4; 10 nucleotides line up with TRBD1. Germline V gives CDR1 DFQATT, CDR2 SNEGSKA (reference sequence). CDR3 length: 13 amino acids. V dropped 4 bases and J dropped 9; count of bases not matched to a gene: 6. CDR3 in DNA: TGCAGTGCTATCCGACAGGGGGCAGCCATTCAGTACTTC. Its protein is CSAIRQGAAIQYF.

This chain uses TRBV27 with TRBJ2-7; TRBD1 agrees at 10 bases. The CDR3 totals 18 residues. CDR1 is MNHEY, CDR2 SMNVEV, per germline (reference sequence). J was trimmed by 10 bases and V by 4 bases; bases with no gene match: 22. The CDR3 sequence is CASSSHTHPGQGYVGQYF. CDR3 coding DNA: TGTGCCAGCAGTTCCCACACCCATCCGGGACAGGGGTATGTAGGTCAGTACTTC.

The V and J genes are TRBV5-1 and TRBJ1-1, with TRBD1 matching 7 bases. The CDR3 runs 15 residues. Germline V CDR1 and CDR2: SGHRS, YFSETQ. V trimming: 2 bases; J trimming: 5 bases; junction bases outside the gene matches: 9. This CDR3 reads CASSFAEGAQTEAFF. The CDR3 region has the DNA TGCGCCAGCAGCTTTGCTGAGGGGGCTCAAACTGAAGCTTTCTTT. Filled out from reference TRBV5-1 and TRBJ1-1, the complete variable domain reads KAGVTQTPRYLIKTRGQQVTLSCSPISGHRSVSWYQQTPGQGLQFLFEYFSETQRNKGNFPGRFSGRQFSNSRSEMNVSTLELGDSALYLCASSFAEGAQTEAFFGQGTRLTVV.

This clonotype was seen ten or more times. J is TRBJ2-3 and V is TRBV7-8; D is ambiguous. This CDR3 region has 16 residues. CDR1 and CDR2 from the germline V gene are SGHVS and FQNEAQ. The V end lost 2 bases, the J end lost 0 bases, and 12 bases lay between the germline ends. CDR3 protein: CASSLSESTSTDTQYF. The CDR3 nucleotides are TGTGCCAGCAGCTTAAGCGAGTCTACTAGCACAGATACGCAGTATTTT.

This chain links TRBV5-1 with TRBJ1-5, with D maybe TRBD1 (6 bases). V lost 4 bases and J lost 6, with 11 bases in between. The length of the CDR3 is 13 residues. The V gene's germline CDR1 is SGHRS and CDR2 YFSETQ. As DNA, the CDR3 is TGCGCCAGCAGCGTAACAGGGCGTCAGCCCCAGCATTTT. Encoded protein: CASSVTGRQPQHF.

This clonotype was counted a few times. The rearrangement joins TRBV27 to TRBJ2-1; 10 positions agree with TRBD1. Trimming removed 6 bases from V and 5 bases from J; junction bases left unmatched: 7. The CDR3 is 15 amino acids. Germline lookup yields CDR1 MNHEY and CDR2 SMNVEV (reference sequence). CDR3 in DNA: TGTGCCAGCAGGGCGGGACAGGGGAGAAACAATGAGCAGTTCTTC. It encodes CASRAGQGRNNEQFF.

This clonotype was seen at least ten times. The V call is TRBV5-5, the J call TRBJ1-4; TRBD1 matches 8 bases. J gave up 3 bases and V 4 bases, and 2 bases lay outside the gene matches. CDR3 length equals 14 residues. The germline gives CDR1 SGHKS, CDR2 YYEKEE (reference sequence). In DNA, the CDR3 is TGTGCCAGCAGCCAGACAGGGGCTAATGAAAAACTGTTTTTT. Protein sequence: CASSQTGANEKLFF. Combining the CDR3 with reference TRBV5-5 and TRBJ1-4 gives the whole variable domain DAGVTQSPTHLIKTRGQQVTLRCSPISGHKSVSWYQQVLGQGPQFIFQYYEKEERGRGNFPDRFSARQFPNYSSELNVNALLLGDSALYLCASSQTGANEKLFFGSGTQLSVL.

This clonotype showed up just a few times. The chain carries TRBV4-3 and TRBJ2-6; 13 positions match TRBD2. V dropped 6 bases and J dropped 4; count of bases not matched to a gene: 9. This CDR3 has 18 residues. CDR1 and CDR2 from the germline V gene are LGHNA and YSLEER. The CDR3 sequence: CASSPRTSGSNGANVLTF. The CDR3, as DNA: TGCGCCAGCAGTCCCCGGACTAGCGGGAGTAACGGGGCCAACGTCCTGACTTTC.

This clonotype was seen ten or more times. The rearrangement uses TRBV4-3 and TRBJ1-3; D possibly corresponds to TRBD1 (5 bases). V lost 7 bases and J 1 base, leaving 20 bases between the germline ends. The CDR3 totals 17 residues. Germline V gives CDR1 LGHNA, CDR2 YSLEER. The DNA for the CDR3 is TGCGCCAGCAACTCCGGACAACCGATTCCTTCTGGAAACACCATATATTTT. Its translation: CASNSGQPIPSGNTIYF.

The rearrangement joins TRBV7-2 to TRBJ2-7; maybe TRBD2 (5 bases). From germline, CDR1 is SGHTA and CDR2 FQGNSA. V lost 2 bases, J lost 4 bases, and 15 bases lay in between. The CDR3 extends over 15 amino acids. The chain's CDR3 is CASSLLSSPGYEQYF. The CDR3 region has the DNA TGTGCCAGCAGCTTACTTAGCTCCCCGGGGTACGAGCAGTACTTC.

This clonotype appeared a few times. The gene calls are TRBV3-1 and TRBJ1-1; no reliable D call. CDR1 LGHDT and CDR2 YNNKEL come from the germline V gene (reference sequence). CDR3 size: 16 residues. Trimming removed 1 base from V and 5 bases from J, with 17 bases in between. CDR3 DNA sequence: TGTGCCAGCAGCCAAGGAGTCTTGGGGTTCAGAACTGAAGCTTTCTTT. Translation: CASSQGVLGFRTEAFF.

This clonotype was counted between two and nine times. This chain uses TRBV12-3 or TRBV12-4 with TRBJ2-1; 9 nucleotides line up with TRBD1. The CDR3 runs 17 residues. V trimming: 5 bases; J trimming: 5 bases; junction bases outside the gene matches: 13. The chain's CDR3 is CASSPKMGQGPDNEQFF. The CDR3, as DNA: TGTGCCAGCAGTCCTAAAATGGGACAGGGCCCTGACAATGAGCAGTTCTTC.